The clone carrying this T cell receptor (delta chain) was detected a few times. The junction differs from germline at one of its ends, possibly a read error. The same CDR3 arises from other DNA sequences in this sample as well. CDR3 length equals 14 residues. Germline-derived CDR1 and CDR2 are TSWWSYY and QGS. TCRdb processed the RT-PCR reads again with the CATT caller. The table lists 1,300 or so delta-chain clones, roughly 4.8% of them singletons. This sample is part of a study of gamma-delta T cells after stem cell transplantation. The sequencing input was gamma-delta T cells. The TCR originated in a human donor. It is not recorded whose cells these are; they may come from a transplant donor. The V and J genes are TRDV1 and TRDJ1; D might be TRDD3 (5 bases). This CDR3 reads CALGASEGPGRLIF. The CDR3 DNA is TGCGCTCTTGGGGCGTCCGAGGGGCCCGGCCGCCTCATCTTT.